Presented here are 20 T cell receptor beta chains from one specimen sequenced in a study of T cell changes during pregnancy in multiple sclerosis. The table came from immunoSEQ multiplex PCR; TCRdb's copy has only in-frame clones and leaves some out. Among 100,000 to 110,000 clones listed, around 92% were seen once. The sequenced sample was peripheral blood, obtained after pregnancy. Every receptor here comes from a female donor with multiple sclerosis, enrolled in a pregnancy study.

The chain links TRBV4-3 to TRBJ2-1; D unresolved. Trimming removed 0 bases at V and 4 bases at J, with 7 bases between. Per germline, CDR1 LGHNA and CDR2 YSLEER. The CDR3 has 14 amino acids. CDR3 in amino acids: CASSQESRYNEQFF. The DNA of the CDR3 is TGCGCCAGCAGCCAAGAGTCCAGATACAATGAGCAGTTCTTC.

The chain couples TRBV7-4 to TRBJ2-2; 11 nucleotides agree with TRBD2. Trimming took 2 bases from V and 5 from J; bases not matched to a gene: 13. This CDR3 contains 19 residues. Germline CDR1 and CDR2: SGHVT and SQSDAQ. The CDR3 region has the DNA TGTGCCAGCAGCTTATCCCTACTAGCGGGAGATGAGGGTACCGGGGAGCTGTTTTTT. This translates into CASSLSLLAGDEGTGELFF.

This clone came up once. The V and J genes are TRBV7-2 and TRBJ2-1, with 9 bases matching TRBD1. The CDR3 covers 15 residues. Germline values: CDR1 SGHTA, CDR2 FQGNSA. Trimming at V came to 5 bases and at J to 3 bases, leaving 5 bases not matched to a gene. The CDR3 DNA follows: TGTGCCAGCAGCCCAGGGACAGGGCGCTACAATGAGCAGTTCTTC. Protein product: CASSPGTGRYNEQFF.

The V and J genes are TRBV29-1 and TRBJ1-2, with D perhaps matching TRBD1 (5 bases). The length of the CDR3 is 14 residues. Trimming took off 6 bases at V and 7 bases at J, with 21 bases between the two ends. Germline CDR1 is SQVTM and CDR2 is ANQGSEA. CDR3 sequence: CSVGLLAGKTGYTF. The CDR3 DNA follows: TGCAGCGTAGGGTTGTTGGCAGGGAAGACTGGCTACACCTTC.

In its sample, this clone was seen a few times. The chain links TRBV7-9 to TRBJ1-3; D uncertain. V dropped 1 base and J dropped 0 bases, with 10 bases sitting between them. CDR1 and CDR2 from the germline V gene are SEHNR and FQNEAQ (reference sequence). The CDR3 loop spans 16 amino acids. The CDR3 region is CASSLVTGSSGNTIYF. CDR3 in DNA: TGTGCCAGCAGCTTAGTAACGGGGAGCTCTGGAAACACCATATATTTT.

V is TRBV7-9 and J is TRBJ1-2; TRBD1 agrees at 12 bases. The CDR3 is made up of 15 amino acids. Germline CDR1 and CDR2: SEHNR and FQNEAQ (reference sequence). V trimming: 4 bases; J trimming: 6 bases; junction bases outside the gene matches: 6. CDR3 loop: CASSSGTGGADGYTF. In DNA, the CDR3 is TGTGCCAGCAGCTCCGGGACAGGGGGCGCCGATGGCTACACCTTC. The full variable domain, its missing parts supplied by reference TRBV7-9 and TRBJ1-2, is DTGVSQNPRHKITKRGQNVTFRCDPISEHNRLYWYRQTLGQGPEFLTYFQNEAQLEKSRLLSDRFSAERPKGSFSTLEIQRTEQGDSAMYLCASSSGTGGADGYTFGSGTRLTVV.

V usage is TRBV29-1 and J usage is TRBJ2-3; maybe TRBD2 (6 bases). This CDR3 is 15 amino acids long. V shed 4 bases and J shed 3 bases, with 17 bases lying between them. Germline CDR1 and CDR2: SQVTM and ANQGSEA. CDR3 residues: CSVVAGTLRTDTQYF. CDR3 in DNA: TGCAGCGTTGTCGCCGGGACTCTCAGAACAGATACGCAGTATTTT.

This clone was seen once. This chain connects TRBV6-5 to TRBJ1-6, with TRBD1 matching over 10 bases. This CDR3 is built from 15 residues. V dropped 2 bases and J dropped 9; count of bases not matched to a gene: 4. Germline assignment: CDR1 MNHEY and CDR2 SVGAGI. CDR3 coding DNA: TGTGCCAGCAGTTACCGACAGGGGGCCGGTTCACCCCTCCACTTT. Its translation: CASSYRQGAGSPLHF.

The V call is TRBV6-4, the J call TRBJ1-3; the D is unclear. The CDR3 has 20 amino acids. Germline CDR1 is MRHNA and CDR2 is SNTAGT. The ends were cut back, 0 bases at V and 0 bases at J, with 21 bases in the middle. The CDR3 region has the DNA TGTGCCAGCAGTGACTCTAATAGTCCGAAACGACTTAGCTCTGGAAACACCATATATTTT. This codes for CASSDSNSPKRLSSGNTIYF.

This chain joins TRBV5-1 and TRBJ1-2; 9 nucleotides agree with TRBD1. The CDR3 has 16 residues. After removal of 5 bases from V and 4 bases from J, the junction contained 12 bases not matched to a gene. The germline CDR1 and CDR2 sequences are SGHRS and YFSETQ. The CDR3 here is CASSYSSGTGFYGYTF. The CDR3, as DNA: TGCGCCAGCAGTTACTCGTCCGGGACAGGGTTCTATGGCTACACCTTC.

This chain links TRBV29-1 with TRBJ2-7, with a tentative D call TRBD2 (6 bases). The CDR3 has 13 residues. Trimming pared 0 bases from V and 2 bases from J, leaving 8 bases between. CDR1 is SQVTM and CDR2 is ANQGSEA in the germline V gene. CDR3 in amino acids: CSVEDWGAYEQYF. The DNA of the CDR3 is TGCAGCGTTGAAGATTGGGGGGCCTACGAGCAGTACTTC.

The chain combines TRBV11-3 with TRBJ2-5, with 9 nucleotides matching TRBD1. The length of the CDR3 is 15 residues. V lost 3 bases, J lost 5 bases, and 7 bases stayed unmatched. Germline V gene data show CDR1 as SGHNT and CDR2 as YENEEA. CDR3 loop: CASSFWTGASETQYF. The CDR3 DNA reads as TGTGCCAGCAGCTTTTGGACAGGGGCGTCGGAGACCCAGTACTTC.

The chain has TRBV20-1 and TRBJ1-1; TRBD1 aligns across 7 bases. Germline lookup yields CDR1 DFQATT and CDR2 SNEGSKA (reference sequence). V lost 7 bases to trimming and J lost 6 bases; unmatched junction nucleotides: 5. The CDR3 covers 11 residues. Written as DNA, the CDR3 is TGCAGTGAAGGGGGCTCCTCTGAAGCTTTCTTT. Translation gives CSEGGSSEAFF.

The chain combines TRBV7-2 with TRBJ1-6, with D possibly matching TRBD1 (5 bases). V was cut by 5 bases and J by 10 bases, with 12 bases left in between. Germline CDR1 and CDR2: SGHTA and FQGNSA. CDR3 size: 13 residues. CDR3 in amino acids: CASSLGGESPLHF. The CDR3 nucleotides read TGTGCCAGCAGCCTGGGAGGGGAATCACCCCTCCACTTT.

The rearrangement joins TRBV2 to TRBJ2-1, with D maybe TRBD1 (6 bases). CDR3 size: 15 residues. Germline CDR1 is SNHLY and CDR2 is FYNNEI. V was cut by 7 bases and J by 0 bases, with 13 bases left in between. The DNA of the CDR3 is TGTGCCAGCATTAAGGACAGCTCCTCCTACAATGAGCAGTTCTTC. The encoded protein is CASIKDSSSYNEQFF. The complete variable domain, with remaining parts taken from reference TRBV2 and TRBJ2-1, reads EPEVTQTPSHQVTQMGQEVILRCVPISNHLYFYWYRQILGQKVEFLVSFYNNEISEKSEIFDDQFSVERPDGSNFTLKIRSTKLEDSAMYFCASIKDSSSYNEQFFGPGTRLTVL.

The V call is TRBV6-5, the J call TRBJ2-7; 9 bases fit TRBD1. Losses at the gene ends were 4 bases for V and 6 bases for J; bases not matched to a gene: 13. The germline V gene has CDR1 MNHEY and CDR2 SVGAGI. The CDR3 runs to 16 residues. CDR3: CASSSLPGTGKGEQYF. The CDR3 DNA follows: TGTGCCAGCAGTTCACTCCCCGGGACAGGGAAGGGCGAGCAGTACTTC.

The chain is built from TRBV28 and TRBJ1-5; D not certain. V was pared by 5 bases and J by 7 bases, with 12 bases between. The germline V gene encodes CDR1 MDHEN and CDR2 SYDVKM. The CDR3 spans 13 residues. CDR3 nucleotide sequence: TGTGCCAGCAGTGCCCCGGTCGGGCAGCCCCAGCATTTT. Its protein is CASSAPVGQPQHF.

The chain has TRBV5-4 and TRBJ2-1, with D unclear. The CDR3 has 14 residues. From germline, CDR1 is SGHNT and CDR2 YYREEE (reference sequence). Trimming stripped 4 bases from V and 6 bases from J, with 14 bases between. CDR3 sequence reads: CASSRKERLNEQFF. The CDR3 DNA sequence: TGTGCCAGCAGCCGAAAGGAGCGTCTCAATGAGCAGTTCTTC.

V is TRBV7-9 and J is TRBJ1-4; 8 bases line up with TRBD1. The CDR3 runs to 15 residues. Per the germline V gene, CDR1 is SEHNR and CDR2 is FQNEAQ (reference sequence). The J segment lost 8 bases and the V segment lost 8 bases, leaving 13 bases of the junction unmatched. CDR3 bases: TGTGCCAGCTCGTGGCTTCAGGGGGCAGGGGAAAAACTGTTTTTT. As protein: CASSWLQGAGEKLFF.

The gene calls are TRBV6-1 and TRBJ1-2; 9 nucleotides line up with TRBD1. Germline CDR1 and CDR2: MNHNS and SASEGT. The CDR3 length is 15 residues. V lost 5 bases to trimming and J lost 4 bases; unmatched junction nucleotides: 8. The CDR3 sequence is CASSLPGQGRYGYTF. The CDR3 nucleotides are TGTGCCAGCAGTCTACCGGGACAGGGACGCTATGGCTACACCTTC.